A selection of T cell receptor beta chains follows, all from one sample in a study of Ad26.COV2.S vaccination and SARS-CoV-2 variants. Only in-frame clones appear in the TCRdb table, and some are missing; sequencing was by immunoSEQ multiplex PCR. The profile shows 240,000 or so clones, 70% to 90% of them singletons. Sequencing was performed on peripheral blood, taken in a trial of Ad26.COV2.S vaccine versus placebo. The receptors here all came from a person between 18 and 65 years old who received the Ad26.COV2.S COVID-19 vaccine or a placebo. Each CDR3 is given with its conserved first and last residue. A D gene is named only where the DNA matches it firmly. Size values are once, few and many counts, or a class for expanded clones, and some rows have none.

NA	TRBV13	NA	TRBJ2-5	CASSLGGAGETQYF	TGTGCCAGCAGCTTGGGCGGGGCGGGGGAGACCCAGTACTTC
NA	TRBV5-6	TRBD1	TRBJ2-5	CASSLGQGVGETQYF	TGTGCCAGCAGCTTGGGGCAGGGGGTAGGAGAGACCCAGTACTTC
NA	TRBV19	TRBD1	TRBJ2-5	CASSTRDRQETQYF	TGTGCCAGTAGTACCCGGGACAGGCAAGAGACCCAGTACTTC
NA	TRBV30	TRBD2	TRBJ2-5	CAWSGGRETQYF	TGTGCCTGGAGCGGGGGGAGGGAGACCCAGTACTTC
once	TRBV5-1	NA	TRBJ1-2	CASSLDRGGGYTF	TGCGCCAGCAGCTTGGATCGGGGTGGTGGCTACACCTTC
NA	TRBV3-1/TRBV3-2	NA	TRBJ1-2	CASSQATPAGGYGYTF	TGTGCCAGCAGCCAAGCAACGCCTGCTGGGGGTTATGGCTACACCTTC
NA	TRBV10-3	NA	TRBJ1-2	CAISESNTLSNYGYTF	TGTGCCATCAGTGAGTCGAACACCCTAAGTAACTATGGCTACACCTTC
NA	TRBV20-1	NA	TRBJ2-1	CSARPGLEQFF	TGCAGTGCTCGCCCCGGGTTAGAGCAGTTCTTC
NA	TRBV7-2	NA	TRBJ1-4	CASSLGGGNEKLFF	TGTGCCAGCAGCTTAGGGGGAGGCAATGAAAAACTGTTTTTT
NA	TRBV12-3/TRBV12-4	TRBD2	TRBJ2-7	CASSLPGGDEQYF	TGTGCCAGCAGTCTCCCGGGGGGAGACGAGCAGTACTTC
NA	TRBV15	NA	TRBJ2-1	CATSRVRGTQDEQFF	TGTGCCACCAGCAGAGTAAGGGGGACCCAAGATGAGCAGTTCTTC
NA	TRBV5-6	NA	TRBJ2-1	CASSLVGPNSYNEQFF	TGTGCCAGCAGCTTGGTAGGGCCTAACTCCTACAATGAGCAGTTCTTC
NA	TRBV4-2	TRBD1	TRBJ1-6	CASSQDMGQNSPLHF	TGTGCCAGCAGCCAAGATATGGGACAGAATTCACCCCTCCACTTT
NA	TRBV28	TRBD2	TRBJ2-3	CASSLLVGTSGSTDTQYF	TGTGCCAGCAGTTTATTGGTCGGAACTAGCGGCAGCACAGATACGCAGTATTTT
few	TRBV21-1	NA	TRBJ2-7	CASSKTPRLAGYEQYF	TGTGCCAGCAGCAAAACTCCCCGACTAGCGGGCTACGAGCAGTACTTC
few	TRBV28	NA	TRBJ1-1	CATTGFSEAFF	TGTGCCACCACAGGATTCTCTGAAGCTTTCTTT
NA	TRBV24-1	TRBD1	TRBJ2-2	CATSDQTGQGQVGELFF	TGTGCCACCAGTGATCAAACGGGACAGGGACAGGTCGGGGAGCTGTTTTTT
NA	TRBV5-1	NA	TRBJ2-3	CASSLGPRSGYLTDTQYF	TGCGCCAGCAGCTTGGGACCCCGCAGTGGGTACCTCACAGATACGCAGTATTTT
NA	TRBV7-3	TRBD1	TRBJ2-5	CASSSGQGAQETQYF	TGTGCCAGCAGCTCAGGACAGGGTGCCCAAGAGACCCAGTACTTC
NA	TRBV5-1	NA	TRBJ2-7	CASSYRQRSYEQYF	TGCGCCAGCAGTTACCGACAGCGTTCCTACGAGCAGTACTTC
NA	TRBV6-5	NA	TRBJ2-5	CASTESGETQYF	TGTGCCAGCACCGAAAGTGGGGAGACCCAGTACTTC
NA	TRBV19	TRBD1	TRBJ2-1	CASSIDSGTGGRNEQFF	TGTGCCAGTAGTATAGACTCCGGGACAGGGGGCCGGAATGAGCAGTTCTTC
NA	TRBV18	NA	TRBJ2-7	CASSPPSREGEQYF	TGTGCCAGCTCACCACCGTCACGCGAAGGCGAGCAGTACTTC
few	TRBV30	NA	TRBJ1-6	CAWSGLGINNSPLHF	TGTGCCTGGAGTGGTCTAGGGATCAATAATTCACCCCTCCACTTT
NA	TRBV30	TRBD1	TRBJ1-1	CAWSPWDRATEAFF	TGTGCCTGGAGTCCCTGGGACAGGGCCACTGAAGCTTTCTTT
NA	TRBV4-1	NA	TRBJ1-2	CASRGRGPYTF	TGCGCCAGCAGGGGGAGAGGCCCGTACACCTTC
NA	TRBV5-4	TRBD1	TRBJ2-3	CASSSGQGSTDTQYF	TGTGCCAGCAGCTCGGGACAGGGATCCACAGATACGCAGTATTTT
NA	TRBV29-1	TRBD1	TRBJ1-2	CSGGGQGPSSYTF	TGCAGCGGAGGGGGACAGGGCCCTTCGAGCTACACCTTC
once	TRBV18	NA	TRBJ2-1	CASSRGVAPQQFF	TGTGCCAGCTCACGGGGAGTCGCACCCCAGCAGTTCTTC
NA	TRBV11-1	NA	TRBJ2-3	CASSLHQGMGTDTQYF	TGTGCCAGCAGCTTACATCAGGGTATGGGCACAGATACGCAGTATTTT
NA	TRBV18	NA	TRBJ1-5	CASSPTGRVQPQHF	TGTGCCAGCTCACCAACAGGTCGGGTACAGCCCCAGCATTTT
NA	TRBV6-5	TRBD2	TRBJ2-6	CASSPGGSGANVLTF	TGTGCCAGCAGTCCGGGGGGATCAGGGGCCAACGTCCTGACTTTC
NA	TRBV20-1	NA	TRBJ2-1	CSARGYNEQFF	TGCAGTGCTAGGGGTTACAATGAGCAGTTCTTC
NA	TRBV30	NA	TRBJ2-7	CAWNDGGPAYEQYF	TGTGCCTGGAACGATGGAGGGCCGGCCTACGAGCAGTACTTC
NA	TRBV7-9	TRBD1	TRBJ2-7	CASSTIRQGFEQYF	TGTGCCAGCAGCACAATCCGACAGGGGTTCGAGCAGTACTTC
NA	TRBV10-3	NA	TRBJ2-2	CAIYTANTGELFF	TGTGCCATTTATACGGCGAACACCGGGGAGCTGTTTTTT
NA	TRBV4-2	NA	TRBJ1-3	CASSPRDRPTRSGNTIYF	TGTGCCAGCAGCCCTAGGGACCGACCAACTCGCTCTGGAAACACCATATATTTT
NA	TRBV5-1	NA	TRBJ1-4	CASSSLGATNEKLFF	TGCGCCAGCAGCTCCCTCGGTGCAACTAATGAAAAACTGTTTTTT
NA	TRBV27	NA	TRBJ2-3	CASSSTGLGLYTQYF	TGTGCCAGCAGTTCGACAGGACTCGGTTTATATACGCAGTATTTT
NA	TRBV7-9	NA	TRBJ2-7	CASSLELAYEQYF	TGTGCCAGCAGTCTAGAGTTAGCCTACGAGCAGTACTTC
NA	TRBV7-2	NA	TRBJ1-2	CASSLAGWGSGYTF	TGTGCCAGCAGCTTAGCGGGGTGGGGCTCTGGCTACACCTTC
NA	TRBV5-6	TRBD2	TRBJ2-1	CASRVTGGNEQFF	TGTGCCAGCAGGGTAACGGGGGGGAATGAGCAGTTCTTC
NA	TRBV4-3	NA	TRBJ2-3	CASSQDRVTDTQYF	TGCGCCAGCAGCCAAGATAGGGTCACAGATACGCAGTATTTT
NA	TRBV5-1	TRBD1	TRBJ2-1	CASSLMDRLYNEQFF	TGCGCCAGCAGCTTGATGGACAGGCTCTACAATGAGCAGTTCTTC
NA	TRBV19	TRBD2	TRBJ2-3	CASSIGEGQVGTDTQYF	TGTGCCAGTAGTATAGGGGAGGGGCAGGTGGGCACAGATACGCAGTATTTT
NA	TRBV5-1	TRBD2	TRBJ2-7	CASSLDTRGAYEQYF	TGCGCCAGCAGCTTGGATACCCGGGGGGCCTACGAGCAGTACTTC
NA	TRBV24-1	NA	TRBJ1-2	CATSDGGVAF	TGTGCCACCAGTGACGGAGGAGTAGCCTTC
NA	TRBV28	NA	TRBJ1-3	CASSWSSSGHVLRTLMNTIYF	TGTGCCAGCAGTTGGTCTTCGTCCGGACATGTCCTTCGGACTCTTATGAACACCATATATTTT
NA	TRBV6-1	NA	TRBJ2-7	CASSPRRGSYEQYF	TGTGCCAGCAGTCCGAGGAGGGGCTCCTACGAGCAGTACTTC